The sequence of this T cell receptor (beta chain) was determined in a study of shared clonotypes between healthy human individuals. Germline V gives CDR1 MDHEN, CDR2 SYDVKM. The CDR3 runs 15 residues. The V gene lost 5 bases and the J gene lost 9 bases, with 20 bases spanning the gap. The assay was immunoSEQ multiplex PCR, and TCRdb's table has in-frame clones only and misses some. The data hold approximately 2,000,000 clones, with about 90% observed a single time. The table lists this clone with a few counts. The clonotype comes from a man between 18 and 29 years old in good health. Some clones in this sample may be carry-over from other donors' samples. The chain carries TRBV28 and TRBJ1-5; tentatively, D is TRBD1 (6 bases). The sample taken for sequencing was naive CD4+ T cells from PBMCs. Subset defined: CD45RA+ positively selected. The DNA of the CDR3 is TGTGCCAGCAGTCGACAGGTCCTAGGGGGAGGGCCCCAGCATTTT. Amino acid sequence: CASSRQVLGGGPQHF. The full variable domain, completed using reference TRBV28 and TRBJ1-5, is DVKVTQSSRYLVKRTGEKVFLECVQDMDHENMFWYRQDPGLGLRLIYFSYDVKMKEKGDIPEGYSVSREKKERFSLILESASTNQTSMYLCASSRQVLGGGPQHFGDGTRLSIL.